This T cell receptor beta chain was observed in a study of blood T cell repertoires in COVID-19. On the study more broadly: Whether acute or convalescent, the COVID-19 samples came from the United States, Italy and Spain. PBMCs, B-cell-depleted T cells, or T cells were the source of the cDNA or gDNA that made up the material.

With 3 bases removed from V and 0 bases from J, the gap between germline ends came to 11 bases. Looked up from germline, CDR1 is MDHEN and CDR2 is SYDVKM. The CDR3 totals 15 residues. Seattle participants joined during active infection and were tracked over time. Per the original data handling: Estimation of nucleated cell counts relied on the amplification of reference gene primers. Sequencing used immunoSEQ multiplex PCR; TCRdb keeps in-frame clones, though not all of them. V, J and clone size are those of that table, while D and trimming were read from the DNA. The data show 300,000 to 350,000 clones, 75% to 95% seen once.

The rearrangement joins TRBV28 to TRBJ1-2; weak D call: TRBD1 (5 bases). The receptor was isolated from a woman aged 25 to 39 with COVID-19, enrolled during active disease. Sequencing was performed on peripheral blood. The CDR3 loop reads CASSFGGRSNYGYTF. CDR3 nucleotide sequence: TGTGCCAGCAGTTTTGGGGGGAGATCTAACTATGGCTACACCTTC.